This T cell receptor beta chain derives from a study of glioma-infiltrating T cells. Broader study findings: Very few CDR3 sequences were shared between tissue and blood. Above-expected tissue-blood divergence occurred in all gliomas, most in low-grade ones.

This clonotype has a handful of counts. Antigen: not known. Using RNA template, CDR3s of TCR alpha and beta were amplified with iRepertoire arm-PCR. One-step reverse transcription and amplification started from approximately 100-400 ng of tissue mRNA or PBMC total RNA. TCRdb used MiXCR to reprocess the multiplex PCR reads, holding one entry per CDR3 protein. The repertoire holds about 130,000 distinct CDR3 sequences, with under 30% as singletons. The CDR3 has 13 residues. Trimming left V 6 bases short and J 7 bases short, with 13 bases between. Germline assignment: CDR1 DFQATT and CDR2 SNEGSKA (reference sequence).

The sequence was collected from a human donor with low-grade glioma or glioblastoma, undergoing nonglioma brain surgery, or in good health (not recorded which). Sequenced input: glioma tissue, nonneoplastic brain tissue, or PBMCs (not recorded which). The V and J genes are TRBV20-1 and TRBJ1-6, with a possible D match to TRBD1 (5 bases). Here the CDR3 DNA reads TGCAGTGCCCGAGAAGCAGGGAATTCACCCCTCCACTTT. Protein: CSAREAGNSPLHF.